The 6 T cell receptor beta chains given below trace back to one sample, sequenced in a study of blood T cell repertoires in COVID-19. Sequenced by immunoSEQ multiplex PCR; TCRdb stores in-frame clones only, minus some. The sample shows approximately 31,000 clones, 90% to 95% of them seen only once. The sequenced sample consisted of peripheral blood. The receptor source for this set is a human donor in a cohort sampled during active COVID-19.

The CDR3 DNA is TGTGCCAGCAGCTTATATAACAATGAGCAGTTCTTC. As protein: CASSLYNNEQFF. The rearrangement joins TRBV7-3 to TRBJ2-1; D call uncertain. This CDR3 has 12 residues. Trimming removed 2 bases at V and 5 bases at J, with 4 bases between. Germline loops: CDR1 SGHTA, CDR2 FQGTGA.

As DNA, the CDR3 is TGTGCCAGCAGCCAACCCTCGACTAGCTCCTACAATGAGCAGTTCTTC. Its protein is CASSQPSTSSYNEQFF. V is TRBV9 and J is TRBJ2-1, with D perhaps matching TRBD2 (6 bases). There are 16 residues in the CDR3. V was shortened by 4 bases and J by 0 bases, with 14 bases between the two germline ends. Germline lookup yields CDR1 SGDLS and CDR2 YYNGEE.

The rearrangement joins TRBV7-2 to TRBJ2-3; a weak D match, TRBD1 (5 bases). Trimming left V 2 bases short and J 2 bases short, with 14 bases between. Looked up from germline, CDR1 is SGHTA and CDR2 is FQGNSA. The CDR3 loop spans 16 amino acids. In DNA, the CDR3 is TGTGCCAGCAGCTTACTCCCTTTGACAGTCACAGATACGCAGTATTTT. Protein product: CASSLLPLTVTDTQYF.

V gene TRBV7-3 combines with J gene TRBJ2-2, with 7 bases lining up with TRBD1. This CDR3 spans 17 amino acids. The V segment lost 0 bases and the J segment 0 bases; nucleotides outside the gene matches: 4. CDR1 is SGHTA, CDR2 FQGTGA, per germline. The DNA of the CDR3 is TGTGCCAGCAGCTTAACCCGTGGGACAGCGAACACCGGGGAGCTGTTTTTT. Translation: CASSLTRGTANTGELFF.

The chain uses TRBV9 and TRBJ2-7; TRBD1 agrees at 9 bases. The V and J ends lost 0 bases and 6 bases, in that order; junction bases with no gene match: 10. The germline V gene has CDR1 SGDLS and CDR2 YYNGEE. There are 16 residues in the CDR3. The CDR3 is CASSVAQSGTGLEQYF. The CDR3, as DNA: TGTGCCAGCAGCGTAGCCCAATCCGGGACAGGGCTCGAGCAGTACTTC.

The CDR3 region is CASSPESAGANVLTF. The DNA of the CDR3 is TGTGCCAGCTCACCCGAGTCCGCTGGGGCCAACGTCCTGACTTTC. The V and J genes are TRBV18 and TRBJ2-6; D remains ambiguous. This CDR3 spans 15 amino acids. Germline loops: CDR1 KGHSH, CDR2 LQKENI. The V end was cut by 3 bases, the J end by 2 bases, with 8 bases between.